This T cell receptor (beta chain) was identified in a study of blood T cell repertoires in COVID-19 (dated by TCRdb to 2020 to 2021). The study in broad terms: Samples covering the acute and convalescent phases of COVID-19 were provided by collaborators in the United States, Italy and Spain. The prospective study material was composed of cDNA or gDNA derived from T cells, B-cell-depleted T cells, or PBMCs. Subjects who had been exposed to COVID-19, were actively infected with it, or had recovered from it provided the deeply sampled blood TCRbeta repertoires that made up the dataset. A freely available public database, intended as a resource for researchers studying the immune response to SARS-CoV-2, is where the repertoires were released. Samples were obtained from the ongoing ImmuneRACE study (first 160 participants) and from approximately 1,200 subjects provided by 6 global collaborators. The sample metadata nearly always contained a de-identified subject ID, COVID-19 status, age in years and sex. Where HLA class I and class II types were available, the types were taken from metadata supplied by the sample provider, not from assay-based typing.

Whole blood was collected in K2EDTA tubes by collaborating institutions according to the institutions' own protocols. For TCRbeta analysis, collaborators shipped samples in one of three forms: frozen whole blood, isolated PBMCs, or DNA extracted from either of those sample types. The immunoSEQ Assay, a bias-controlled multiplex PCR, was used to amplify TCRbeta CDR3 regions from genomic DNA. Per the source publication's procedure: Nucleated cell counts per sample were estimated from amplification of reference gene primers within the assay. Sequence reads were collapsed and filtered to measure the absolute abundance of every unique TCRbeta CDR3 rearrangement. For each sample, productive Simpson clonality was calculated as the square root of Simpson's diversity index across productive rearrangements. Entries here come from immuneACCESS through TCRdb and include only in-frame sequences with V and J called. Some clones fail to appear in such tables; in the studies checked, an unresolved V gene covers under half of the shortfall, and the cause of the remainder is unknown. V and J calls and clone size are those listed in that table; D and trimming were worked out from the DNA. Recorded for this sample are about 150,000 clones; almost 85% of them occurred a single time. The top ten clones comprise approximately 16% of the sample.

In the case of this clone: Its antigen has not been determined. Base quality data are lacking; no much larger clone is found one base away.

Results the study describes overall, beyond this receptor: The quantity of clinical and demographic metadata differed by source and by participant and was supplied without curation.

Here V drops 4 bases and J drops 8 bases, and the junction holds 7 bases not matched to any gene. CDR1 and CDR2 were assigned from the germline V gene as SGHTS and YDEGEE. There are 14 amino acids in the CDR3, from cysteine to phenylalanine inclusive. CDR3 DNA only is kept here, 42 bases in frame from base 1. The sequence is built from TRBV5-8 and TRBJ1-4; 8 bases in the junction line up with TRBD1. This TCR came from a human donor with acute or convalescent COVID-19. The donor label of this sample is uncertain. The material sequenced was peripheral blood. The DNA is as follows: TGTGCCAGCAGCCGGACAGGGAGCAAAGAAAAACTGTTTTTT. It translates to CASSRTGSKEKLFF.